The sequence of this TCR beta chain was determined in a study of shared clonotypes between healthy human individuals. Terminally differentiated effector memory CD45RA+ cells were left out of the naive CD8 fraction, which was CD45RO-negative and positively selected for CCR7. On this clone: Other nucleotide sequences in the sample specify the same CDR3.

When replicate PCRs were run on sorted subsets, they used 200 to 250 ng DNA, 28,000 or so T cell genomes. The protocol was immunoSEQ multiplex PCR, while the TCRdb copy is restricted to in-frame clones and leaves out a portion. The sample has some 2.1 million clones; 85% to 95% are singletons. Sequencing was carried out using naive CD8+ T cells from PBMCs. The receptor comes from a man younger than 35 in good health. Some clones in this sample may be carry-over from other donors' samples.

The CDR3 DNA reads TGTGCCAGCAGCCCGGGACAGGGAAATGAAAAACTGTTTTTT. Translation gives CASSPGQGNEKLFF. The rearrangement joins TRBV7-9 to TRBJ1-4; 9 bases agree with TRBD1. CDR1 and CDR2 from the germline V gene are SEHNR and FQNEAQ (reference sequence). Trimming removed 5 bases from V and 5 bases from J; junction bases left unmatched: 3. The CDR3 extends over 14 amino acids.